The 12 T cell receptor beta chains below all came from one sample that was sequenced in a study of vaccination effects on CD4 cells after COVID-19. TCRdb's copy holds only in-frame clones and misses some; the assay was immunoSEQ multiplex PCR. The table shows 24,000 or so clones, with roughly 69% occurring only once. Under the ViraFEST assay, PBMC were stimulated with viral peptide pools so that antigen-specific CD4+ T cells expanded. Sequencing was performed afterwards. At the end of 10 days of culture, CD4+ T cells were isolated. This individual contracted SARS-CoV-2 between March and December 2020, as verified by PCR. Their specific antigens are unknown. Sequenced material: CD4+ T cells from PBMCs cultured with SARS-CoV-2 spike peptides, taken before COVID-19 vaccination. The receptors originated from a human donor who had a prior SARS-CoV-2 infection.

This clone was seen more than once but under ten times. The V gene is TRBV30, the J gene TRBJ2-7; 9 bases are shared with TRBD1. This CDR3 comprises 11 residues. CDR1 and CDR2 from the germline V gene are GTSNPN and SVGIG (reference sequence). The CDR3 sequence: CATGQGLEQYF. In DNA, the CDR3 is TGTGCAACGGGACAGGGCCTCGAGCAGTACTTC.

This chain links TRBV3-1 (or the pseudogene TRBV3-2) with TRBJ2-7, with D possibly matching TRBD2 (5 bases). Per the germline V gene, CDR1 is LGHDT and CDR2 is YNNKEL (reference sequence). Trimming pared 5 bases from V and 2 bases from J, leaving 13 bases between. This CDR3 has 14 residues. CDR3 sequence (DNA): TGTGCCAGCAGCGGAACTAGAGGAGCCTACGAGCAGTACTTC. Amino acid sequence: CASSGTRGAYEQYF.

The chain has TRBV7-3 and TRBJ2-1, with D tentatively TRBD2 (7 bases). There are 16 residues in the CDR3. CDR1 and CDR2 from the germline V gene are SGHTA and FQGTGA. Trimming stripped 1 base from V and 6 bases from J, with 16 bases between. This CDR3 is CASSLNRGGTINEQFF. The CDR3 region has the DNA TGTGCCAGCAGCTTAAATAGGGGGGGCACTATCAATGAGCAGTTCTTC.

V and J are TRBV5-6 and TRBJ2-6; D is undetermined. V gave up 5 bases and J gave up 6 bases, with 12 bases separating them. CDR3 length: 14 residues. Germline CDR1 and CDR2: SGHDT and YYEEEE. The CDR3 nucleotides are TGTGCCAGCAGTCTAGACCGGCCGGCCAACGTCCTGACTTTC. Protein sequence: CASSLDRPANVLTF.

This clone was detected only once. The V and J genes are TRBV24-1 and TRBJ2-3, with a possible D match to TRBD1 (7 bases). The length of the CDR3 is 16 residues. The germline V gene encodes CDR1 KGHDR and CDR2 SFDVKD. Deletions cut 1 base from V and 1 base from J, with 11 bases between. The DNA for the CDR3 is TGTGCCACCAGTGATTTCAGGGGGGAAGGCACAGATACGCAGTATTTT. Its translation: CATSDFRGEGTDTQYF.

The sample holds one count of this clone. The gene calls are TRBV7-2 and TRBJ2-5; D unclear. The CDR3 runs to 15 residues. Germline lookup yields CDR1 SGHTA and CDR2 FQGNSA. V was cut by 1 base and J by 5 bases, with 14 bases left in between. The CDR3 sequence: CASSLGVSMEETQYF. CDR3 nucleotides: TGTGCCAGCAGCTTAGGTGTCTCAATGGAGGAGACCCAGTACTTC.

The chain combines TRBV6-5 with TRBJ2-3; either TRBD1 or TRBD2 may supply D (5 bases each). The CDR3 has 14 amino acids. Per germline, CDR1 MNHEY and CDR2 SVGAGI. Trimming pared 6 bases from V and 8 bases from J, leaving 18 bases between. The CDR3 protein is CASSPGTHPGTQYF. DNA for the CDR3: TGTGCCAGCAGCCCAGGGACCCACCCGGGTACGCAGTATTTT.

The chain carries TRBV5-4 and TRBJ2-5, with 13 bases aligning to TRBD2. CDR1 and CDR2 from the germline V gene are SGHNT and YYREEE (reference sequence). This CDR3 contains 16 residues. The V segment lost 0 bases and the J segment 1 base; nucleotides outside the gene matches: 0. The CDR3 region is CASSLGTSGGQETQYF. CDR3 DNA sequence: TGTGCCAGCAGCTTGGGGACTAGCGGGGGCCAAGAGACCCAGTACTTC.

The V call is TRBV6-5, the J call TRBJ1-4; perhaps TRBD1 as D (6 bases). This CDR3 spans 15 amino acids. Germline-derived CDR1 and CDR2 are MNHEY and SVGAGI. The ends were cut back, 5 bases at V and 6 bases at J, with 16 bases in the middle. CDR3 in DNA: TGTGCCAGCAGTCGGACCCGGGACATCGATGAAAAACTGTTTTTT. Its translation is CASSRTRDIDEKLFF.

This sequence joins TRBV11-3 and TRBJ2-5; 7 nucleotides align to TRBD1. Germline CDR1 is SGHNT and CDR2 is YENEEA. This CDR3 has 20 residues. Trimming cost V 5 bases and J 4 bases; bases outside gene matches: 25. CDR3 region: CASSPRTVSRRQGRGETQYF. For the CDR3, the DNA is TGTGCCAGCAGCCCCCGAACTGTATCCCGACGACAGGGAAGGGGAGAGACCCAGTACTTC.

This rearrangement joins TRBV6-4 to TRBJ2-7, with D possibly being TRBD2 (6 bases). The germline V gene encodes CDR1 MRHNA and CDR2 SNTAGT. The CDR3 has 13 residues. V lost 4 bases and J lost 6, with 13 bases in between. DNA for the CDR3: TGTGCCAGCAGTGCCGAGGGAGGAGGCGAGCAGTACTTC. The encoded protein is CASSAEGGGEQYF.

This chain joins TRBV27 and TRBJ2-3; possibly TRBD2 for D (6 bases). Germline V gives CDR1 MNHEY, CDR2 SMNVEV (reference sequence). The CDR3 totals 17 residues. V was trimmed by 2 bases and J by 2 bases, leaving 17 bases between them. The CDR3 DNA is TGTGCCAGCAGTTTACACCCGAAGGGCGGGATCACAGATACGCAGTATTTT. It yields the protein CASSLHPKGGITDTQYF.